This entry features one TCR beta chain sequence. The protocol was immunoSEQ multiplex PCR, while the TCRdb copy is restricted to in-frame clones and leaves out a portion. The repertoire includes around 66,000 clones, 86% of them detected once, and 1% to 1.5% sits in the top ten. The sample is drawn from a study of OX40 agonist ivuxolimab in advanced cancers. This CDR3 spans 16 amino acids. J lost 6 bases, V lost 4 bases, and 10 bases had no gene match. Germline CDR1 and CDR2: MNHEY and SMNVEV (reference sequence). Source: CD4+ or CD8+ T cells sorted from blood, taken in a trial of the OX40 agonist ivuxolimab. This receptor was obtained from an adult with an advanced solid tumor such as melanoma, head and neck, liver or kidney cancer. The chain is built from TRBV27 and TRBJ2-1, with TRBD2 identical over 9 bases. This CDR3 is CASSSPSSGVVNEQFF. In DNA form, the CDR3 reads TGTGCCAGCAGTTCTCCTTCTAGCGGGGTGGTCAATGAGCAGTTCTTC.